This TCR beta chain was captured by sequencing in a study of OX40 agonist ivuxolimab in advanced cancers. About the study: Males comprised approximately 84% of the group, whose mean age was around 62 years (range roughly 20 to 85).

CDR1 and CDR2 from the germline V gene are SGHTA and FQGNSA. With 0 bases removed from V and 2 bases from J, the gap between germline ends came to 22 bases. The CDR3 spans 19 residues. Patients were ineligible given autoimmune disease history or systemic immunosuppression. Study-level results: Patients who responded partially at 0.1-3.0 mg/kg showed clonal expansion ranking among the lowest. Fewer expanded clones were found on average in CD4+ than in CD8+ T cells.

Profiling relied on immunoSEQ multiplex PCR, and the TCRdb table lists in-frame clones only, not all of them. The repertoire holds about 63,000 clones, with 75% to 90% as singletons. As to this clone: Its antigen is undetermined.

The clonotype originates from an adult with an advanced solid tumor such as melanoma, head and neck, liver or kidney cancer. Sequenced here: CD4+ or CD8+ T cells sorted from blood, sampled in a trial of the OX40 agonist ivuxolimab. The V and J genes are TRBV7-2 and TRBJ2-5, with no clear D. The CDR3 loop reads CASSLATLFSRSPQETQYF. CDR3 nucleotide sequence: TGTGCCAGCAGCTTAGCGACCCTTTTTTCTCGTTCCCCACAAGAGACCCAGTACTTC.